The clone carrying this T cell receptor (beta chain) came up many times. The target antigen is unknown. One end of the junction does not line up with germline, which may come from a read error. The sequenced fragment ends 3 residues before the CDR3 boundary, so the rest is inferred from the germline J gene. CVID and control samples used equivalent genomic DNA input. The method was immunoSEQ multiplex PCR; TCRdb's version includes in-frame clones alone and lacks a portion of them. The sample presents tens of thousands of clones, none singletons. For at least one year, all CVID subjects received replacement immunoglobulin. These data are taken from a study of T cell clonality in common variable immunodeficiency. The study, taken as a whole, reports: Compared with controls, CVID subjects had fewer shared TCRbeta clones. Fewer deletions and N-nucleotide insertions were reportedly seen in common variable immunodeficiency TCR beta sequences.

The V gene's germline CDR1 is SEHNR and CDR2 FQNEAQ (reference sequence). This CDR3 spans 14 amino acids. The V call is TRBV7-9, the J call TRBJ2-7; 10 bases are shared with TRBD2. The material sequenced was peripheral blood mononuclear cells. This sequence was found in a human donor with common variable immunodeficiency. The CDR3 loop is CASSLGTSVYEQYF. The DNA read from the CDR3 is TGTGCCAGCAGTTTAGGGACTAGCGTCTACGAG.